These T cell receptor beta chains were read from a single sample in a study of CD8 T cells in ankylosing spondylitis. MiXCR, applied by TCRdb to the 5' RACE reads, yields one record per CDR3 protein. The sample holds some 340,000 distinct CDR3 sequences, roughly 15% seen once. Sequenced input: blood, either unsorted or a sorted T cell fraction (not recorded which). These receptors were collected from a male donor with ankylosing spondylitis or in good health (not recorded which). Both conserved end residues are part of each CDR3. D genes are given only for firm matches. Rows may omit the clone size; those that give it use once, few, many or a size class.

abundance | j_gene | v_gene | d_gene | CDR3aa | CDR3nt
few | TRBJ2-3 | TRBV10-3 | TRBD2 | CAIRTRLAAQDTQYF | TGTGCCATCAGGACGAGACTAGCGGCCCAAGATACGCAGTATTTT
NA | TRBJ1-5 | TRBV6-1 | NA | CASRGGAYSNQPQHF | TGTGCCAGCAGGGGGGGGGCTTATAGCAATCAGCCCCAGCATTTT
NA | TRBJ2-2 | TRBV6-1 | NA | CASTPPGNTGELFF | TGTGCCAGCACCCCCCCAGGGAACACCGGGGAGCTGTTTTTT
NA | TRBJ2-3 | TRBV20-1 | TRBD2 | CSASSGGPNTQYF | TGCAGTGCTAGTAGCGGGGGTCCTAATACGCAGTATTTT
NA | TRBJ2-3 | TRBV5-1 | NA | CASSQTIGTDTQYF | TGCGCCAGCAGCCAGACTATAGGCACAGATACGCAGTATTTT
few | TRBJ1-1 | TRBV7-8 | NA | CASRVGEGRTEAFF | TGTGCCAGCAGGGTCGGCGAGGGGCGCACTGAAGCTTTCTTT
few | TRBJ2-5 | TRBV6-2/TRBV6-3 | NA | CASSYRDPDGETQYF | TGTGCCAGCAGTTACCGGGACCCGGACGGGGAGACCCAGTACTTC
NA | TRBJ2-1 | TRBV20-1 | TRBD2 | CSAVSGRSYNEQFF | TGCAGTGCCGTAAGCGGGAGGTCCTACAATGAGCAGTTCTTC
few | TRBJ2-1 | TRBV10-3 | TRBD2 | CAVLGLAGGEQFF | TGTGCCGTTCTGGGACTAGCGGGAGGAGAGCAGTTCTTC
NA | TRBJ2-1 | TRBV10-3 | NA | CAISESPGAGRYNEQFF | TGTGCCATCAGTGAGTCACCGGGAGCTGGGCGCTACAATGAGCAGTTCTTC
NA | TRBJ2-3 | TRBV6-1 | NA | CASDPGGPTQYF | TGTGCCAGCGACCCGGGGGGCCCTACGCAGTATTTT
few | TRBJ2-2 | TRBV2 | NA | CASRMEGGSGELFF | TGTGCCAGCAGGATGGAGGGGGGTAGCGGGGAGCTGTTTTTT
NA | TRBJ2-1 | TRBV10-3 | TRBD2 | CAISESGTSGGRSYNEQFF | TGTGCCATCAGTGAGTCGGGGACTAGCGGGGGCCGCTCCTACAATGAGCAGTTCTTC
NA | TRBJ2-7 | TRBV20-1 | TRBD1 | CSAPSSGQGTYEQYF | TGCAGTGCTCCAAGTTCCGGACAGGGCACCTACGAGCAGTACTTC
NA | TRBJ2-5 | TRBV6-5 | NA | CASSNSQETQYF | TGTGCCAGCAGTAACAGCCAAGAGACCCAGTACTTC
many | TRBJ1-1 | TRBV6-1 | TRBD1 | CASSRQGALNTEAFF | TGTGCCAGCAGTCGACAGGGGGCCTTGAACACTGAAGCTTTCTTT